What follows describes a single T cell receptor (beta chain). The antigen is undetermined. Time point denoted: cycle 4 day 1 (C4D1), after 5 to 7 weeks of nivolumab. Relapse was seen in all patients after autologous stem cell transplantation, and brentuximab vedotin exposure was variable. This specimen comes from a study of PD-1 blockade in classical Hodgkin lymphoma. The data were produced by immunoSEQ multiplex PCR, yet TCRdb's version contains in-frame clones alone and is incomplete. This sample has about 31,000 clones; roughly four fifths occur once, and the top ten carry roughly 15%. Overall study results and limits: What caused the repertoire differences, perhaps disease activity or prior therapy, remains undefined.

The sample in question was peripheral blood mononuclear cells (PBMCs), obtained before the fourth cycle of nivolumab. The sequence was collected from a human donor with classical Hodgkin lymphoma.

CDR3 sequence (DNA): TGTGCCAGCAGCCCCACAGGGGCTGAAGCTTTCTTT. It encodes CASSPTGAEAFF. The V call is TRBV7-8, the J call TRBJ1-1, with TRBD1 matching 7 bases. This CDR3 contains 12 residues. CDR1 is SGHVS and CDR2 is FQNEAQ in the germline V gene. After removal of 5 bases from V and 6 bases from J, the junction contained 3 bases not matched to a gene.